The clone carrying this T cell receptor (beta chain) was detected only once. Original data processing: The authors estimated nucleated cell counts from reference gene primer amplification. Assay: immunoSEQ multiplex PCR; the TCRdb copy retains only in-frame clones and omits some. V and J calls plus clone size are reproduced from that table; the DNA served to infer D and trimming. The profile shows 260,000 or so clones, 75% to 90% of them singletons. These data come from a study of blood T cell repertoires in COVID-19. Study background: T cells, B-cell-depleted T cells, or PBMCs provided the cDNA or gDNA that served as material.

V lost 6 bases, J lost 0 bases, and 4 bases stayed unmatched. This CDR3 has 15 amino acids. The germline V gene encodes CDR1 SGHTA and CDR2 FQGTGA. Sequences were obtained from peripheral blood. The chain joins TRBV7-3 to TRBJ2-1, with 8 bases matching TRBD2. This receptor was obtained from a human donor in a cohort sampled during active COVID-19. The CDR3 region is CASSSAGGSYNEQFF. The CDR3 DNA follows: TGTGCCAGCAGTTCCGCGGGAGGCTCCTACAATGAGCAGTTCTTC.